Below are 26 T cell receptor beta chains sequenced from a single sample in a study of control samples from healthy donors and cancer patients. Method: immunoSEQ multiplex PCR; TCRdb's copy keeps in-frame clones and lacks some. This sample has approximately 140,000 clones; about 90% occur once, and the top ten carry about 7.6%. The sequenced sample was blood. Source of these receptors: a man between 18 and 29 years old in good health.

The chain recombines TRBV3-1 (or the pseudogene TRBV3-2) with TRBJ2-1; a weak D match, TRBD2 (6 bases). The germline gives CDR1 LGHDT, CDR2 YNNKEL (reference sequence). This CDR3 spans 16 amino acids. The germline V and J ends were trimmed by 5 bases and 2 bases, with 16 bases remaining between them. Here the CDR3 reads CASSADMGEAYNEQFF. CDR3 sequence (DNA): TGTGCCAGCAGCGCCGATATGGGGGAGGCCTACAATGAGCAGTTCTTC.

This chain uses TRBV4-1 with TRBJ2-1, with 14 bases lining up with TRBD2. CDR1 and CDR2 from the germline V gene are MGHRA and YSYEKL. This CDR3 is 17 amino acids long. J gave up 1 base and V 6 bases, and 5 bases lay outside the gene matches. As DNA, the CDR3 is TGCGCCAGCAGTCCGGGACTAGCGGGGGAATCCTACAATGAGCAGTTCTTC. It specifies CASSPGLAGESYNEQFF.

The V call is TRBV19, the J call TRBJ2-1, with 15 bases that match TRBD2. The ends lost 6 bases at V and 7 bases at J; junction bases unmatched: 7. The CDR3 has 16 amino acids. The germline gives CDR1 LNHDA, CDR2 SQIVND (reference sequence). The CDR3: CASRRQGTSGGNEQFF. As DNA, the CDR3 is TGTGCCAGTAGGAGACAGGGGACTAGCGGGGGGAATGAGCAGTTCTTC.

The chain recombines TRBV6-5 with TRBJ2-1; the match to TRBD1 covers 8 bases. Germline assignment: CDR1 MNHEY and CDR2 SVGAGI. The CDR3 spans 13 residues. The ends lost 6 bases at V and 2 bases at J; junction bases unmatched: 0. The CDR3 DNA follows: TGTGCCAGCAGACAGGGGGCCTACAATGAGCAGTTCTTC. As protein: CASRQGAYNEQFF.

This clone was picked up a small number of times. V usage is TRBV3-1 (or the pseudogene TRBV3-2) and J usage is TRBJ1-2; D gene ambiguous. Germline values: CDR1 LGHDT, CDR2 YNNKEL (reference sequence). CDR3 length: 15 amino acids. Trimming removed 0 bases from V and 3 bases from J, with 11 bases in between. CDR3 in DNA: TGTGCCAGCAGCCAAGATGAAGCTGGGTACTATGGCTACACCTTC. Its protein is CASSQDEAGYYGYTF.

This chain uses TRBV4-1 with TRBJ2-5; perhaps TRBD2 as D (5 bases). Germline loops: CDR1 MGHRA, CDR2 YSYEKL. V lost 3 bases and J lost 5, with 10 bases in between. This CDR3 contains 13 residues. DNA of the CDR3: TGCGCCAGCAGCCAGTGGCGCGGGGAGACCCAGTACTTC. Protein product: CASSQWRGETQYF.

The chain carries TRBV7-2 and TRBJ2-1, with 10 bases identical to TRBD2. Per the germline V gene, CDR1 is SGHTA and CDR2 is FQGNSA. CDR3 length: 15 residues. V lost 4 bases, J lost 4 bases, and 4 bases stayed unmatched. The DNA for the CDR3 is TGTGCCAGCAGCTCGCTAGCGGGGGAGTACAATGAGCAGTTCTTC. It specifies CASSSLAGEYNEQFF. The whole variable domain, filled in from reference TRBV7-2 and TRBJ2-1, reads GAGVSQSPSNKVTEKGKDVELRCDPISGHTALYWYRQSLGQGLEFLIYFQGNSAPDKSGLPSDRFSAERTGGSVSTLTIQRTQQEDSAVYLCASSSLAGEYNEQFFGPGTRLTVL.

This chain connects TRBV7-9 to TRBJ2-2, with D tentatively TRBD2 (5 bases). CDR3 length: 15 residues. The germline CDR1 and CDR2 sequences are SEHNR and FQNEAQ (reference sequence). Between the trimmed V and J ends, which lost 2 bases and 2 bases, there was a span of 9 bases. The CDR3 here is CASSLRSSNTGELFF. The CDR3 DNA sequence: TGTGCCAGCAGCTTACGGTCTAGCAACACCGGGGAGCTGTTTTTT.

The chain employs TRBV4-1 and TRBJ2-1; D not certain. Germline loops: CDR1 MGHRA, CDR2 YSYEKL. This CDR3 is built from 12 residues. Deletions cut 6 bases from V and 4 bases from J, with 7 bases between. This CDR3 is CASRSLYNEQFF. In DNA form, the CDR3 reads TGCGCCAGCAGGTCCCTATACAATGAGCAGTTCTTC.

CDR3 region: CASSSPWDRENTEAFF. CDR3 nucleotides: TGTGCCAGCAGCTCGCCCTGGGACAGGGAGAACACTGAAGCTTTCTTT. The chain combines TRBV7-6 with TRBJ1-1, with TRBD1 identical over 9 bases. V gave up 4 bases and J gave up 1 base; unmatched junction bases: 7. The CDR3 spans 16 residues. Germline V gives CDR1 SGHVS, CDR2 FNYEAQ.

The chain joins TRBV28 to TRBJ2-7, with D perhaps matching TRBD1 (6 bases). The CDR3 sequence is 17 residues long. Germline loops: CDR1 MDHEN, CDR2 SYDVKM. V dropped 6 bases and J dropped 0 bases, with 21 bases sitting between them. CDR3 nucleotide sequence: TGTGCCAGCAGACGACAGGACCTAGGGGCACACTCCTACGAGCAGTACTTC. This sequence encodes CASRRQDLGAHSYEQYF.

This clone was observed a handful of times. The CDR3 here is CASSSDNTEAFF. CDR3 coding DNA: TGTGCCAGCAGCTCCGACAACACTGAAGCTTTCTTT. V gene TRBV11-3 combines with J gene TRBJ1-1; D remains unclear. CDR1 SGHNT and CDR2 YENEEA come from the germline V gene. The CDR3 runs 12 residues. V lost 4 bases and J lost 2, with 5 bases in between.

The genes are TRBV14 and TRBJ2-1; TRBD1 matches 7 bases. The CDR3 runs to 14 residues. From germline, CDR1 is SGHDN and CDR2 FVKESK. V lost 4 bases, J lost 10 bases, and 10 bases stayed unmatched. Here the CDR3 DNA reads TGTGCCAGCAGCCGAGTACAATCAGGGGGAGAGCAGTTCTTC. Its translation is CASSRVQSGGEQFF.

This clone was recorded once. Here the CDR3 DNA reads TGTGCCAGCAGCCCCCGGGGTAATTCCTACAATGAGCAGTTCTTC. Translating it yields CASSPRGNSYNEQFF. The chain carries TRBV4-2 and TRBJ2-1, with D tentatively TRBD2 (5 bases). The V gene's germline CDR1 is LGHNA and CDR2 YNFKEQ. This CDR3 comprises 15 residues. Trimming pared 4 bases from V and 1 base from J, leaving 11 bases between.

This clone has just one count. V and J are TRBV12-3 or TRBV12-4 and TRBJ1-1; D gene uncertain. V gave up 8 bases and J gave up 0 bases, with 7 bases separating them. The CDR3 sequence is 12 residues long. The CDR3 here is CASANMNTEAFF. The CDR3, as DNA: TGTGCCAGCGCTAATATGAACACTGAAGCTTTCTTT.

The V and J genes are TRBV7-9 and TRBJ1-2, with 8 bases lining up with TRBD1. V trimming: 0 bases; J trimming: 7 bases; junction bases outside the gene matches: 7. Germline CDR1 SEHNR, CDR2 FQNEAQ (reference sequence). The CDR3 is 15 residues long. DNA for the CDR3: TGTGCCAGCAGCTTAGCCTCCGGGACAGGCGTTGGCTACACCTTC. Translated, it gives CASSLASGTGVGYTF.

The J gene is TRBJ2-1, the V gene TRBV2; D unresolved. Germline V gives CDR1 SNHLY, CDR2 FYNNEI. The CDR3 extends over 16 amino acids. With 2 bases removed from V and 6 bases from J, the gap between germline ends came to 17 bases. The CDR3 reads CASSEPSGRSPNEQFF. Written as DNA, the CDR3 is TGTGCCAGCAGTGAACCCTCAGGCAGGAGCCCCAATGAGCAGTTCTTC.

V usage is TRBV11-2 and J usage is TRBJ2-7; 7 bases fit TRBD2. Germline-derived CDR1 and CDR2 are SGHAT and FQNNGV. The CDR3 contains 16 residues. The junction had 8 bases not matched to a gene; V was cut back by 1 base and J by 2 bases. In DNA, the CDR3 is TGTGCCAGCAGCTTAGTTACAGCGGGGCCCGCCTACGAGCAGTACTTC. Translated: CASSLVTAGPAYEQYF.

V is TRBV27 and J is TRBJ1-2, with unresolved D. Germline V gene sequence: CDR1 MNHEY, CDR2 SMNVEV (reference sequence). The V end lost 0 bases, the J end lost 4 bases, and 9 bases lay between the germline ends. The CDR3 consists of 14 residues. CDR3 bases: TGTGCCAGCAGTTTATCAGCAGCGGGCTATGGCTACACCTTC. As protein: CASSLSAAGYGYTF.

V is TRBV6-6 and J is TRBJ1-3, with TRBD1 as a possible D gene (5 bases). CDR3 length: 15 residues. Deletions cut 5 bases from V and 0 bases from J, with 11 bases between. Germline CDR1 is MNHNY and CDR2 is SVGAGI (reference sequence). The CDR3: CASSPGPRSGNTIYF. The CDR3, as DNA: TGTGCCAGCAGTCCAGGGCCCCGCTCTGGAAACACCATATATTTT.

The chain links TRBV4-1 to TRBJ1-1; D is unresolved. Trimming cost V 4 bases and J 3 bases, with 15 bases left between them. Germline values: CDR1 MGHRA, CDR2 YSYEKL. The CDR3 sequence is 15 residues long. The CDR3 bases are TGCGCCAGCAGCCCCGGACCTGCCTGGGACACTGAAGCTTTCTTT. This gives the protein CASSPGPAWDTEAFF.

V usage is TRBV29-1 and J usage is TRBJ1-3, with D tentatively TRBD1 (5 bases). CDR1 is SQVTM and CDR2 is ANQGSEA in the germline V gene. This CDR3 region has 13 residues. The V end lost 6 bases, the J end lost 12 bases, and 21 bases lay between the germline ends. As DNA, the CDR3 is TGCAGCGTCCAGACAGCCGCTCTAACCGGCATATATTTT. Its translation is CSVQTAALTGIYF.

Details on this clone: One end of the junction varies from germline; a read error may be responsible. V usage is TRBV6-1 and J usage is TRBJ2-7; D not resolved. Germline loops: CDR1 MNHNS, CDR2 SASEGT. CDR3 size: 14 residues. The CDR3 region is CASSEDSELEEQYF. The CDR3 nucleotides read TGTGCCAGCAGCGAAGACTCGGAGCTGGAAGAGCAGTACTTC.

This clone came up once. The chain joins TRBV2 to TRBJ1-4; perhaps TRBD1 as D (5 bases). The length of the CDR3 is 13 residues. With 5 bases removed from V and 13 bases from J, the gap between germline ends came to 17 bases. Germline CDR1 SNHLY, CDR2 FYNNEI. The CDR3 DNA follows: TGTGCCAGCAGTAATCGACAGACGCGAAGACTGTTTTTT. Protein sequence: CASSNRQTRRLFF.

This chain joins TRBV7-9 and TRBJ2-7, with D perhaps assigned TRBD1 or TRBD2 (6 bases each). The CDR3 spans 15 residues. Trimming left V 5 bases short and J 0 bases short, with 14 bases between. CDR1 and CDR2 from the germline V gene are SEHNR and FQNEAQ (reference sequence). The CDR3 sequence: CASSPGASLSYEQYF. CDR3 sequence (DNA): TGTGCCAGCAGCCCGGGGGCTAGCCTCTCCTACGAGCAGTACTTC. Combining the CDR3 with reference TRBV7-9 and TRBJ2-7 gives the whole variable domain DTGVSQNPRHKITKRGQNVTFRCDPISEHNRLYWYRQTLGQGPEFLTYFQNEAQLEKSRLLSDRFSAERPKGSFSTLEIQRTEQGDSAMYLCASSPGASLSYEQYFGPGTRLTVT.

The V and J genes are TRBV7-2 and TRBJ2-7; D is unresolved. The V end was cut by 5 bases, the J end by 3 bases, with 17 bases between. The CDR3 spans 15 residues. From germline, CDR1 is SGHTA and CDR2 FQGNSA. The CDR3 loop reads CASSPPKHLGYEQYF. The DNA for the CDR3 is TGTGCCAGCAGCCCCCCGAAACACCTGGGCTACGAGCAGTACTTC.